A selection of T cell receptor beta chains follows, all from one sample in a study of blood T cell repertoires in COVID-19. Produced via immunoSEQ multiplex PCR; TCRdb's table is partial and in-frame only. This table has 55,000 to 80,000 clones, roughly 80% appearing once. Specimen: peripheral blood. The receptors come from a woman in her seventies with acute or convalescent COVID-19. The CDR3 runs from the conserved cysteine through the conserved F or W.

CDR3 protein: CASSFRTGTGMSGQFF
V gene: TRBV11-2
J gene: TRBJ2-1

CDR3 protein: CASSFGQGNYEQYF
V gene: TRBV5-6
J gene: TRBJ2-7

CDR3 protein: CASSSTSEAYNEQFF
V gene: TRBV28
J gene: TRBJ2-1

CDR3 protein: CASSQAVNYGYTF
V gene: TRBV4-3
J gene: TRBJ1-2

CDR3 protein: CASSGASPTNPDTQYF
V gene: TRBV2
J gene: TRBJ2-3

CDR3 protein: CASRKGTSGGSLETQYF
V gene: TRBV2
J gene: TRBJ2-5

CDR3 protein: CASSSTGTYNEQFF
V gene: TRBV5-1
J gene: TRBJ2-1

CDR3 protein: CASAPPGTSGGRGELFF
V gene: TRBV7-9
J gene: TRBJ2-2

CDR3 protein: CASAARQGEDTQYF
V gene: TRBV5-8
J gene: TRBJ2-3

CDR3 protein: CSAGQGLAGLEQFF
V gene: TRBV29-1
J gene: TRBJ2-1

CDR3 protein: CAWSVGGQETQYF
V gene: TRBV30
J gene: TRBJ2-5